Listed below are T cell receptor beta chains from one sample, sequenced in a study of T cell repertoires in cytomegalovirus infection. One entry per CDR3 protein, called by TCRdb with MiXCR from the reads. In the table there are about 100,000 distinct CDR3 sequences, 23% of which are singletons. Material for sequencing was CD8+ T cells from PBMCs. The source of these receptors is a human donor in good health (CMV status not recorded). Some clones in this sample may be carry-over from other donors' samples. CDR3s include the opening cysteine and the closing phenylalanine or tryptophan. D genes are given only for firm matches. Clone size is shown for a subset of rows, as once, few, many or a class of expanded clone.

J gene | V gene | clone size | D gene | CDR3 protein | CDR3 DNA
TRBJ2-2 | TRBV28 | . | . | CATRRGETGELFF | TGTGCCACCCGACGGGGAGAGACCGGGGAGCTGTTTTTT
TRBJ1-1 | TRBV7-6 | . | . | CASTPVDEDTEAFF | TGTGCCAGCACCCCCGTGGACGAGGACACTGAAGCTTTCTTT
TRBJ1-1 | TRBV20-1 | few | . | CSATVDEATEAFF | TGCAGTGCTACCGTCGATGAGGCAACTGAAGCTTTCTTT
TRBJ1-5 | TRBV4-1 | . | . | CASSQDEGVGSGSNQPQHF | TGCGCCAGCAGCCAAGACGAAGGGGTAGGATCGGGTAGCAATCAGCCCCAGCATTTT
TRBJ2-7 | TRBV7-2 | many | . | CASSLDVPRKEQYF | TGTGCCAGCAGCTTAGACGTGCCGCGGAAGGAGCAGTACTTC
TRBJ2-7 | TRBV5-6 | . | TRBD2 | CASSLYSGVTYEQYF | TGTGCCAGCAGCTTGTATAGCGGGGTTACCTACGAGCAGTACTTC
TRBJ2-7 | TRBV4-1 | once | . | CASSQGSAGDEQYF | TGCGCCAGCAGCCAAGGCTCCGCCGGGGACGAGCAGTACTTC
TRBJ2-1 | TRBV12-3/TRBV12-4 | few | . | CASSSGSSYNEQFF | TGTGCCAGCAGTAGCGGAAGCTCCTACAATGAGCAGTTCTTC
TRBJ1-5 | TRBV6-1 | few | . | CASSDEGANQPQHF | TGTGCCAGCAGTGATGAGGGCGCCAATCAGCCCCAGCATTTT
TRBJ1-4 | TRBV14 | . | TRBD1 | CASSNILGQGNEKLFF | TGTGCCAGCAGCAATATACTCGGACAGGGAAATGAAAAACTGTTTTTT
TRBJ2-1 | TRBV25-1 | few | . | CASSELVEQFF | TGTGCCAGCAGTGAATTGGTTGAGCAGTTCTTC
TRBJ2-3 | TRBV7-2 | many | TRBD2 | CASSSLAGVTDTQYF | TGTGCCAGCAGCTCCTTAGCGGGAGTCACAGATACGCAGTATTTT
TRBJ2-1 | TRBV28 | . | . | CASSLFGGGQFF | TGTGCCAGCAGTTTATTCGGGGGAGGGCAGTTCTTC
TRBJ1-5 | TRBV7-2 | many | . | CASSPAGNQPQHF | TGTGCCAGCAGCCCAGCGGGGAATCAGCCCCAGCATTTT
TRBJ2-1 | TRBV28 | . | TRBD1 | CASSSPGQDLNEQFF | TGTGCCAGCAGTTCTCCGGGACAGGACCTCAATGAGCAGTTCTTC
TRBJ2-1 | TRBV24-1 | . | TRBD2 | CATRTSGDDEQFF | TGTGCCACCAGGACTAGCGGGGATGATGAGCAGTTCTTC
TRBJ2-7 | TRBV7-9 | . | . | CASSSSYRVSDGAYEQYF | TGTGCCAGCAGCTCCTCCTATAGGGTTAGCGATGGGGCCTACGAGCAGTACTTC
TRBJ2-7 | TRBV20-1 | few | . | CSARDSRTYEQYF | TGCAGTGCTAGAGATAGTAGGACTTACGAGCAGTACTTC
TRBJ2-5 | TRBV28 | . | TRBD2 | CAIVGRGAQETQYF | TGTGCCATCGTGGGGCGGGGGGCCCAAGAGACCCAGTACTTC